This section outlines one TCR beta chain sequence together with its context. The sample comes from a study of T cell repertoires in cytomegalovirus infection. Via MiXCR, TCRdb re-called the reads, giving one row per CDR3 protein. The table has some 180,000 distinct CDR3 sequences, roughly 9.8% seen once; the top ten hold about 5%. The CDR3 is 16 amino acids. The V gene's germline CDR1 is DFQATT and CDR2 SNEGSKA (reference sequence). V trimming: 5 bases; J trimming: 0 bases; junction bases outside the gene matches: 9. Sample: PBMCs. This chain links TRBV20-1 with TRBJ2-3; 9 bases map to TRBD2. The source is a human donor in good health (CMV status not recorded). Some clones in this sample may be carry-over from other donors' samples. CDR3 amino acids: CSAPNRLAVSTDTQYF. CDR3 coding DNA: TGCAGTGCTCCCAACCGACTAGCGGTGAGCACAGATACGCAGTATTTT.